These 6 T cell receptor beta chains were sequenced from one sample in a study of OX40 agonist ivuxolimab in advanced cancers. Library method: the immunoSEQ multiplex PCR assay. The immuneACCESS repertoire file appears here via TCRdb, limited to in-frame rearrangements. These files lack a portion of the clones; in checked studies, under half of the deficit traces to unresolved V genes, and the cause of the others is not known. In this sample the table shows approximately 62,000 clones, 80% to 95% of which occur a single time. Clones ranked in the top ten supply 13% of the sample. Sequenced here: CD4+ or CD8+ T cells sorted from blood, sampled in a trial of the OX40 agonist ivuxolimab. Source of these receptors: an adult with an advanced solid tumor such as melanoma, head and neck, liver or kidney cancer.

The chain couples TRBV4-1 to TRBJ2-1; 8 nucleotides match TRBD2. This CDR3 region has 15 residues. V trimming: 1 base; J trimming: 2 bases; junction bases outside the gene matches: 1. Germline V CDR1 and CDR2: MGHRA, YSYEKL. CDR3 DNA: TGCGCCAGCAGCCAAGCAGCGGGGGCCTACAATGAGCAGTTCTTC. Its translation: CASSQAAGAYNEQFF.

V gene TRBV15 combines with J gene TRBJ2-7; D possibly uses TRBD1 or TRBD2 (5 bases each). V was pared by 5 bases and J by 2 bases, with 10 bases between. Germline CDR1 LNHNV, CDR2 YYDKDF (reference sequence). CDR3 length equals 13 residues. CDR3 sequence reads: CATSGTPTYEQYF. The CDR3 DNA is TGTGCCACCAGCGGGACGCCGACCTACGAGCAGTACTTC.

The rearrangement uses TRBV2 and TRBJ1-2; possible D gene TRBD1, 6 bases. This CDR3 region has 11 residues. CDR1 and CDR2 (germline): SNHLY, FYNNEI. V lost 11 bases and J 9 bases, leaving 16 bases between the germline ends. The DNA for the CDR3 is TGTGCCTTTCACGAGGGGGTGAGCTACACCTTC. It is translated as CAFHEGVSYTF.

The chain is built from TRBV5-1 and TRBJ1-1; D gene uncertain. CDR1 SGHRS and CDR2 YFSETQ come from the germline V gene. This CDR3 comprises 13 residues. The germline V and J ends were trimmed by 0 bases and 11 bases, with 14 bases remaining between them. The CDR3 DNA sequence: TGCGCCAGCAGCTTGGGAGGCGACAATGTGGCTTTCTTT. The encoded protein is CASSLGGDNVAFF.

This clone was observed once. The rearrangement joins TRBV5-1 to TRBJ2-1; 7 bases are a match to TRBD2. Losses at the gene ends were 0 bases for V and 6 bases for J; bases not matched to a gene: 9. The germline gives CDR1 SGHRS, CDR2 YFSETQ. CDR3 length: 16 residues. CDR3 region: CASSLVVGLEGNEQFF. The DNA of the CDR3 is TGCGCCAGCAGCTTGGTGGTTGGACTAGAGGGCAATGAGCAGTTCTTC.

The chain is built from TRBV9 and TRBJ2-1, with D perhaps TRBD2 (5 bases). Trimming removed 2 bases from V and 6 bases from J, with 18 bases in between. CDR3 length: 16 amino acids. Germline values: CDR1 SGDLS, CDR2 YYNGEE. The CDR3 bases are TGTGCCAGCAGCGTTGGCCGGGAAAGGGTTGGCAATGAGCAGTTCTTC. Translation: CASSVGRERVGNEQFF.